Listed below are T cell receptor beta chains from one sample, sequenced in a study of T cell responses to AZD1222 COVID-19 vaccine. Repertoires were generated with immunoSEQ multiplex PCR, while TCRdb's copy carries only in-frame clones and drops some. Of about 90,000 clones listed, 65% to 90% were seen once; the top ten hold around 8%. The input for sequencing was peripheral blood, taken on day 0 of AZD1222 vaccination. Receptors were obtained from an adult in good health. Both conserved end residues are trimmed from each CDR3. Only part of the rows carry a size: once, few, many, or a class if the clone is expanded.

length,V,size,J,CDR3
13,TRBV10-2,-,TRBJ2-1,ASSASSFSYNEQF
14,TRBV9,-,TRBJ2-2,ASSVEQGQGGGELF
13,TRBV19,-,TRBJ1-1,ASSMGSAGNTEAF
12,TRBV5-4,-,TRBJ1-2,ASSLEDRNYGYT
11,TRBV7-3,-,TRBJ1-1,ASSSQRGTEAF
15,TRBV19,-,TRBJ2-1,ASSILIGRGSYNEQF
13,TRBV6-1,few,TRBJ2-7,ASSDPRGGVDEQY
13,TRBV10-3,-,TRBJ2-5,AISESEGYQETQY
13,TRBV4-3,-,TRBJ1-4,ASSQEAKMGEKLF
12,TRBV7-2,-,TRBJ1-4,ASSLDRGGEKLF
12,TRBV28,-,TRBJ1-3,ASSTPGGGNTIY
13,TRBV11-2,-,TRBJ2-7,ASSNLRTAPHEQY
11,TRBV19,-,TRBJ2-6,ASSVTGTNVLT
12,TRBV24-1,-,TRBJ1-2,ATSEGGQNYGYT
12,TRBV19,-,TRBJ1-2,ASSIDLGTYGYT
13,TRBV28,once,TRBJ2-7,ASISGGQGVYEQY
14,TRBV5-1,-,TRBJ2-1,ASSPISGRARNEQF
10,TRBV6-5,-,TRBJ1-1,ASSSDRTEAF
12,TRBV7-9,-,TRBJ1-1,ASSFQGSGTEAF
13,TRBV5-1,-,TRBJ1-5,ASSLDVGAEQPQH
12,TRBV14,-,TRBJ2-3,ASSGGRRTDTQY
14,TRBV11-2,-,TRBJ2-3,ASSLEGAGRTDTQY
12,TRBV20-1,-,TRBJ2-3,SASPGLLIDTQY
14,TRBV5-6,-,TRBJ1-1,ASSLGGFRANTEAF
11,TRBV24-1,-,TRBJ1-2,ATSPDRVGGYT
11,TRBV18,-,TRBJ1-1,ASSPDPDREAF
13,TRBV11-3,-,TRBJ2-3,ASSQSKFYTDTQY
11,TRBV4-3,once,TRBJ1-1,ASSHSGNTEAF
9,TRBV29-1,-,TRBJ1-1,SVSPGSEAF
11,TRBV28,-,TRBJ2-4,ASSRIPENIQY
15,TRBV18,-,TRBJ2-2,ASSLGTSGSGTGELF
11,TRBV20-1,once,TRBJ2-7,SASSGPAYEQY
9,TRBV20-1,-,TRBJ1-1,SAWTGGRAF
12,TRBV4-1,once,TRBJ1-5,ASSQGLSNQPQH
12,TRBV28,-,TRBJ2-2,ASRPGGNTGELF
10,TRBV3-1/TRBV3-2,-,TRBJ2-5,ASSQDVRPQY